One TCR beta chain is described in this entry. Its antigen is currently unknown. This entry is derived from a study of a mutant IDH1 vaccine in newly diagnosed glioma. Study summary: Patients had received radiotherapy, temozolomide, or both previously, most receiving both.

Study-wide findings and caveats: Pseudoprogression showed no apparent link to changes in top peripheral T cell clonotypes.

Profiling relied on immunoSEQ multiplex PCR, and the TCRdb table lists in-frame clones only, not all of them. Of 80,000 to 100,000 clones in the sample, about four fifths were seen once. As to time point: baseline, week 1 (first vaccination visit). Treatment defined: pre-vaccination baseline after standard-of-care therapy. The CDR3 covers 15 residues. The V end lost 4 bases, the J end lost 6 bases, and 20 bases lay between the germline ends. Germline CDR1 reads SGHTS; CDR2 reads YDEGEE. The rearrangement links TRBV5-8 to TRBJ2-7; D is ambiguous. The sample was PBMCs, taken from a glioma patient treated with radiotherapy, temozolomide or both. The clonotype comes from a man aged 35-49 years with glioma. Some clones in this sample may be carry-over from other donors' samples. CDR3 coding DNA: TGTGCCAGCAGCCATAGGACGCAGACGCGACTCGAGCAGTACTTC. Amino acids: CASSHRTQTRLEQYF.